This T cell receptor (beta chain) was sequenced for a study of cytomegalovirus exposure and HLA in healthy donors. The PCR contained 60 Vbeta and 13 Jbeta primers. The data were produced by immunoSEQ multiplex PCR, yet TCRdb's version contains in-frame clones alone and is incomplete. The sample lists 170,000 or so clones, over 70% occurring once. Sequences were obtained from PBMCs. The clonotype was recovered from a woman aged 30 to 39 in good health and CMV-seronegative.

CDR3 in DNA: TGTGCCAGCAGCGTAGCTCCGGGACAGGGGACATATGGCTACACCTTC. The encoded protein is CASSVAPGQGTYGYTF. The rearrangement uses TRBV9 and TRBJ1-2, with 10 nucleotides matching TRBD1. Germline trimming cut 0 bases from V and 5 bases from J; bases unmatched to any gene: 7. Germline CDR1 is SGDLS and CDR2 is YYNGEE. CDR3 length equals 16 residues.